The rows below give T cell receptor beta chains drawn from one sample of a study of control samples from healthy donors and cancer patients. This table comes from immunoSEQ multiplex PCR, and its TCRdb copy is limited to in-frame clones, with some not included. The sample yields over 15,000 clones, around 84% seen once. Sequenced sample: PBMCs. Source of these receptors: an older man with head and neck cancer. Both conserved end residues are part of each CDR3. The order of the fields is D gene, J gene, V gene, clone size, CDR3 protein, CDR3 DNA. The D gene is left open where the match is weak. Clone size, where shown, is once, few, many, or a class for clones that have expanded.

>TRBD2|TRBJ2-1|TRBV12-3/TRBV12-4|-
CASSLGGRGEFF
TGTGCCAGCAGTTTAGGAGGGCGGGGGGAGTTCTTC
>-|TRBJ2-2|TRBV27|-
CASSLLRVDTGELFF
TGTGCCAGCAGTTTACTCAGGGTGGACACCGGGGAGCTGTTTTTT
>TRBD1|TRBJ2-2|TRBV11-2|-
CASSPGQGRRELFF
TGTGCCAGCAGCCCAGGACAGGGAAGGCGGGAGCTGTTTTTT
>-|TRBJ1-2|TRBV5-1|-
CASSSLRGAFYGYTF
TGCGCCAGCAGCTCCCTTCGGGGGGCTTTCTATGGCTACACCTTC
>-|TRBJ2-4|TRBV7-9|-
CASSLKGQGGKNIQYF
TGTGCCAGCAGCTTAAAGGGTCAGGGCGGGAAAAACATTCAGTACTTC
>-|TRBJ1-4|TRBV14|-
CASSQDLNINEKLFF
TGTGCCAGCAGCCAAGACCTGAACATTAATGAAAAACTGTTTTTT
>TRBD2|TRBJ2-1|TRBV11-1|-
CASSWPGLAADNEQFF
TGTGCCAGCAGTTGGCCGGGACTAGCGGCAGACAATGAGCAGTTCTTC
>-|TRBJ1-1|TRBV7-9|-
CASSSSSVREAFF
TGTGCCAGCAGCTCTTCCTCGGTGAGGGAAGCTTTCTTT
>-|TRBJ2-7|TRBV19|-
CASSIVWSSYEQYF
TGTGCCAGTAGTATAGTCTGGAGCTCCTACGAGCAGTACTTC
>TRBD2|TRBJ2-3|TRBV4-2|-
CASSQDGVAGDTQYF
TGTGCCAGCAGCCAAGATGGGGTAGCGGGGGATACGCAGTATTTT
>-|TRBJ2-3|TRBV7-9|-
CASSSRGRAEDTQYF
TGTGCCAGCAGCTCGCGAGGCAGGGCCGAAGATACGCAGTATTTT
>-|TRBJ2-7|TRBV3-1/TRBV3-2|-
CASSQVTFVEQYF
TGTGCCAGCAGCCAAGTAACATTCGTCGAGCAGTACTTC
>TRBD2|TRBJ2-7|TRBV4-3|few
CASSQAWTSGSHEQYF
TGCGCCAGCAGCCAAGCCTGGACTAGCGGGAGCCACGAGCAGTACTTC
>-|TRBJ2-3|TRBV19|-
CASSIPGRAASTDTQYF
TGTGCCAGTAGTATCCCCGGCAGGGCCGCTAGCACAGATACGCAGTATTTT
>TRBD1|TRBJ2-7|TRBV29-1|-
CSVQGPSYEQYF
TGCAGCGTACAGGGGCCCTCCTACGAGCAGTACTTC
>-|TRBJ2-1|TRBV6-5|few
CASSYDQASSYNEQFF
TGTGCCAGCAGTTATGATCAAGCGTCGTCCTACAATGAGCAGTTCTTC
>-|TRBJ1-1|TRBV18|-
CAPKVVVVGRTEAFF
TGTGCCCCGAAGGTCGTAGTGGTCGGGAGGACTGAAGCTTTCTTT
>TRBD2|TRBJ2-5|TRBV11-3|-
CASSLAGGRETQYF
TGTGCCAGCAGCTTAGCGGGGGGTCGAGAGACCCAGTACTTC
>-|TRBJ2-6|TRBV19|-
CASSRDSTSGANVLTF
TGTGCCAGTAGTCGTGACTCCACCTCTGGGGCCAACGTCCTGACTTTC
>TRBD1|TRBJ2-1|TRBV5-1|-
CASSSTGDNEQFF
TGCGCCAGCAGCTCCACAGGGGACAATGAGCAGTTCTTC
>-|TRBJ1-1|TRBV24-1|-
CATAERVEGEAFF
TGTGCCACCGCCGAGCGGGTTGAGGGTGAAGCTTTCTTT
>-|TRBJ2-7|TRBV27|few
CASSLGRKPWEQYF
TGTGCCAGCAGTTTGGGGCGGAAACCTTGGGAGCAGTACTTC
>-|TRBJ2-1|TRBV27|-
CASSYDVGKYNEQFF
TGTGCCAGCAGTTACGACGTTGGGAAGTACAATGAGCAGTTCTTC
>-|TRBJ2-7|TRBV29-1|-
CSVESRLTYEQYF
TGCAGCGTTGAATCGAGGCTCACCTACGAGCAGTACTTC
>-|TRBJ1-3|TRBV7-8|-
CASSLLVSGNTIYF
TGTGCCAGCAGCCTCCTGGTCTCTGGAAACACCATATATTTT
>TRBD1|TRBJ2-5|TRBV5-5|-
CASSPGTGAEVAQYF
TGTGCCAGCAGTCCCGGGACAGGGGCAGAAGTGGCCCAGTACTTC
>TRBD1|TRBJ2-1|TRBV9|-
CASSVRWTGSSYNEQFF
TGTGCCAGCAGCGTGAGGTGGACAGGGAGCTCCTACAATGAGCAGTTCTTC
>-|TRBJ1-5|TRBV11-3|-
CASSLKVFVRGQSSNQPQHF
TGTGCCAGCAGCTTAAAGGTGTTCGTTAGAGGACAGTCGAGCAATCAGCCCCAGCATTTT
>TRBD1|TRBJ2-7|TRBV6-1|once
CASSAYRWTGPYEQYF
TGTGCCAGCAGTGCTTACCGGTGGACAGGGCCCTACGAGCAGTACTTC
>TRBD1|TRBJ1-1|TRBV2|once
CASSNPTGRTEAFF
TGTGCCAGCAGTAACCCGACAGGGAGGACTGAAGCTTTCTTT
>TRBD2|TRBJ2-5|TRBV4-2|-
CASSQVSGTSGGKQETQYF
TGTGCCAGCAGCCAAGTGTCGGGGACTAGCGGGGGGAAACAAGAGACCCAGTACTTC
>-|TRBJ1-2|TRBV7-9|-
CASSLGVLGYTF
TGTGCCAGCAGCTTAGGGGTCTTGGGCTACACCTTC
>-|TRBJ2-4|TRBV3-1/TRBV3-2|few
CASSQDRNIQYF
TGTGCCAGCAGCCAAGACAGAAACATTCAGTACTTC
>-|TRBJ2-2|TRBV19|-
CASSIDGLRVTGELFF
TGTGCCAGTAGTATAGACGGCCTCAGGGTGACCGGGGAGCTGTTTTTT
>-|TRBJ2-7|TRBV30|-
CAWSVPYYEQYF
TGTGCCTGGAGTGTACCCTACTACGAGCAGTACTTC
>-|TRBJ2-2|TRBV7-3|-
CASSIQGWANTGELFF
TGTGCCAGCAGCATCCAGGGGTGGGCGAACACCGGGGAGCTGTTTTTT
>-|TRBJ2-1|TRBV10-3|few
CAISDPGGSSYNEQFF
TGTGCCATCAGTGACCCCGGTGGAAGCTCCTACAATGAGCAGTTCTTC
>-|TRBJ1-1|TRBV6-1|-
CASSERQRMNTEAFF
TGTGCCAGCAGTGAGAGACAGCGCATGAACACTGAAGCTTTCTTT
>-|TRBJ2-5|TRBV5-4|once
CASSLAQETQYF
TGTGCCAGCAGCTTGGCCCAGGAGACCCAGTACTTC
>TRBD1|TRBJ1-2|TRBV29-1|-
CSDRGGYGYTF
TGCAGTGACAGGGGAGGCTATGGCTACACCTTC
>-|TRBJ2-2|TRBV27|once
CASNPATGNTGELFF
TGTGCCAGCAACCCGGCGACAGGGAACACCGGGGAGCTGTTTTTT
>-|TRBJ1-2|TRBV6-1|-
CASSETPSRWDGYTF
TGTGCCAGCAGTGAAACCCCAAGCAGGTGGGATGGCTACACCTTC
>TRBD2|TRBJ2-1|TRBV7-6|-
CASSSTTSGRINEQFF
TGTGCCAGCAGCTCCACGACTAGCGGGAGAATAAATGAGCAGTTCTTC
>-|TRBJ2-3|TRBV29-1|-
CSVESQGTDTQYF
TGCAGCGTTGAGAGCCAGGGGACAGATACGCAGTATTTT
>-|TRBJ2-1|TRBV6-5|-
CASSYLPGLNNEQFF
TGTGCCAGCAGTTACCTCCCGGGACTGAACAATGAGCAGTTCTTC
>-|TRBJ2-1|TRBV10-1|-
CASSERRASSYNEQFF
TGCGCCAGCAGTGAGAGACGGGCCAGCTCCTACAATGAGCAGTTCTTC
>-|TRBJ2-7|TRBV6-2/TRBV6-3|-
CASSGVGQISYEQYF
TGTGCCAGCAGTGGCGTTGGACAGATTTCCTACGAGCAGTACTTC
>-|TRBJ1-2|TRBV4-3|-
CASSQEARAGGYTF
TGCGCCAGCAGCCAAGAGGCCAGGGCTGGTGGCTACACCTTC
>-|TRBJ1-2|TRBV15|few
CATSTKMSRSYGYTF
TGTGCCACCAGCACAAAGATGAGCAGATCCTATGGCTACACCTTC
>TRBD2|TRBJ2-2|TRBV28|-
CASRSNGGSTGELFF
TGTGCCAGCAGGTCCAACGGCGGGAGCACCGGGGAGCTGTTTTTT